Following are 27 T cell receptor beta chains from one sample sequenced in a study of regulatory T cells in long-lasting Graves disease. Indicated time point: newly diagnosed GD, antithyroid drugs for less than 3 months. The authors made the TCR library using RNA they extracted from PBMCs. HTBI primers from iRepertoire and Arm-PCR of CDR3 regions yielded the TCR beta libraries. TCRdb independently ran MiXCR on the multiplex PCR reads; one entry per CDR3 protein. Of some 500,000 distinct CDR3 sequences in the sample, approximately 13% were seen once. The same specimen was also included in a second study, on T cells in Graves' hyperthyroidism and ophthalmopathy.

The material was peripheral blood mononuclear cells (PBMCs), obtained at new diagnosis, from a patient treated with antithyroid drugs. The source of these receptors is a man aged 30 to 45 with Graves disease.

This clonotype was seen a handful of times. The gene calls are TRBV4-1 and TRBJ2-7, with a weak D call TRBD1 (5 bases). V was shortened by 4 bases and J by 0 bases, with 10 bases between the two germline ends. The CDR3 loop spans 14 amino acids. Germline V lookup: CDR1 MGHRA, CDR2 YSYEKL. The CDR3 loop reads CASSPGHHSYEQYF. In nucleotides, the CDR3 is TGCGCCAGCAGCCCTGGACACCACTCCTACGAGCAGTACTTC.

Here the CDR3 reads CASSWGYNSPLHF. CDR3 in DNA: TGTGCCAGCAGTTGGGGCTATAATTCACCCCTCCACTTT. The chain has TRBV27 and TRBJ1-6; no firm D call. CDR1 and CDR2 (germline): MNHEY, SMNVEV (reference sequence). V lost 4 bases, J lost 3 bases, and 4 bases lay in between. This CDR3 region has 13 residues.

The table lists this clonotype with many counts. The V gene is TRBV5-1, the J gene TRBJ1-3; D is unresolved. This CDR3 has 15 amino acids. Trimming removed 0 bases at V and 0 bases at J, with 7 bases between. The germline V gene has CDR1 SGHRS and CDR2 YFSETQ. The CDR3, as DNA: TGCGCCAGCAGCTTGGCCGCCAGCTCTGGAAACACCATATATTTT. It encodes CASSLAASSGNTIYF.

Remarks on this clonotype: Since a much larger clone is just one base distant, this may be a read error. Likely a read error: the CDR3 ends without its conserved phenylalanine or tryptophan. V gene TRBV6-1 combines with J gene TRBJ1-2; D is possibly TRBD1 (5 bases). CDR1 MNHNS and CDR2 SASEGT come from the germline V gene. Trimming shortened V by 6 bases and J by 8 bases, and 7 bases separated the two germline ends. The CDR3 runs 10 residues. In DNA form, the CDR3 reads TGTGCCAGCAGGAGGGGCGGCTACACCTCC. Encoded protein: CASRRGGYTS.

This clonotype was seen a handful of times. One end of the junction is discordant with germline, which a read error may explain. This chain connects TRBV25-1 to TRBJ2-3, with D unresolved. The CDR3 extends over 16 amino acids. CDR1 is MGHDK and CDR2 is SYGVNS in the germline V gene. The CDR3 region has the DNA TGTGCCAGCAGCGAATCCGGTGGTGGCCTCATAGATACGCAGTATTTT. As protein: CASSESGGGLIDTQYF.

The table lists this clonotype with many counts. The chain carries TRBV12-3 or TRBV12-4 and TRBJ1-5; the D is unclear. Trimming pared 3 bases from V and 5 bases from J, leaving 8 bases between. The CDR3 runs to 13 residues. CDR3 bases: TGTGCCAGCAGTTTGAGGGAGTATCAGCCCCAGCATTTT. Translated: CASSLREYQPQHF.

This clonotype has ten or more counts. The chain couples TRBV27 to TRBJ2-3; 11 bases are a match to TRBD2. Trimming removed 3 bases from V and 2 bases from J; junction bases left unmatched: 10. The germline CDR1 and CDR2 sequences are MNHEY and SMNVEV (reference sequence). The CDR3 totals 18 residues. The CDR3 nucleotides are TGTGCCAGCAGTTTCATGACTAGCGGGAAGACTTTCACAGATACGCAGTATTTT. Its protein product is CASSFMTSGKTFTDTQYF.

This clonotype was seen at least ten times. The chain links TRBV20-1 to TRBJ2-5; the D is unclear. The length of the CDR3 is 14 residues. Germline V gene lookup returns CDR1 DFQATT and CDR2 SNEGSKA (reference sequence). V was clipped by 4 bases and J by 5 bases, with 17 bases between them. CDR3 bases: TGCAGTGCTACCCCCGGTCGGATGTCGGAGACCCAGTACTTC. It is translated as CSATPGRMSETQYF.

Only a few counts were recorded for this clonotype. V gene TRBV19 combines with J gene TRBJ1-1, with unresolved D. The V gene's germline CDR1 is LNHDA and CDR2 SQIVND (reference sequence). This CDR3 spans 13 amino acids. The ends were cut back, 3 bases at V and 1 base at J, with 6 bases in the middle. CDR3: CASSMRENTEAFF. DNA of the CDR3: TGTGCCAGTAGTATGCGAGAGAACACTGAAGCTTTCTTT.

This clonotype has at least ten counts. The chain is built from TRBV19 and TRBJ1-5; D is unclear. CDR3 length: 12 residues. Trimming removed 10 bases from V and 3 bases from J, with 10 bases in between. CDR1 LNHDA and CDR2 SQIVND come from the germline V gene (reference sequence). For the CDR3, the DNA is TGTGCCACCTCTCCTCTCAATCAGCCCCAGCATTTT. The encoded protein is CATSPLNQPQHF.

The chain is built from TRBV20-1 and TRBJ2-1; D may be TRBD2 (6 bases). There are 16 residues in the CDR3. The V and J ends lost 6 bases and 4 bases respectively, with 22 bases between them. The germline CDR1 and CDR2 sequences are DFQATT and SNEGSKA (reference sequence). The CDR3 loop is CSAKSTGSGVYNEQFF. The CDR3 DNA reads TGCAGTGCCAAGTCCACAGGTAGCGGAGTTTACAATGAGCAGTTCTTC.

Concerning this clonotype: A much larger clone is a single base away; this may be a read error. V and J are TRBV29-1 and TRBJ1-1, with TRBD1 identical over 11 bases. CDR3 size: 14 residues. Germline values: CDR1 SQVTM, CDR2 ANQGSEA. In DNA form, the CDR3 reads TGCAGCGTAAGGACAGGGGGCGGGAACACTGGAGCTTTCTTT. It yields the protein CSVRTGGGNTGAFF.

On this clonotype: Just one base apart from a much larger clone, this may be a read error. The chain links TRBV5-4 to TRBJ1-4; 7 positions agree with TRBD1. With V trimmed by 6 bases and J by 8 bases, 10 bases remained unmatched. The germline V gene encodes CDR1 SGHNT and CDR2 YYREEE (reference sequence). The CDR3 spans 14 residues. The CDR3 region is CASTPDRTNEKLFF. In DNA form, the CDR3 reads TGTGCCAGCACCCCGGACAGGACAAACGAAAAACTGTTTTTT. Variable domain in full (rest from reference TRBV5-4 and TRBJ1-4): ETGVTQSPTHLIKTRGQQVTLRCSSQSGHNTVSWYQQALGQGPQFIFQYYREEENGRGNFPPRFSGLQFPNYSSELNVNALELDDSALYLCASTPDRTNEKLFFGSGTQLSVL.

This clonotype was picked up a small number of times. CDR3 coding DNA: TGTGCCAGCAGATCCGTTGGGCGCCCTTCGGACACTGAAGCTTTCTTT. Translation: CASRSVGRPSDTEAFF. The genes are TRBV25-1 and TRBJ1-1; D ambiguous. The CDR3 has 16 amino acids. The V end was cut by 6 bases, the J end by 3 bases, with 20 bases between. Germline V CDR1 and CDR2: MGHDK, SYGVNS. The entire variable domain, with the rest obtained from reference TRBV25-1 and TRBJ1-1, is as follows: EADIYQTPRYLVIGTGKKITLECSQTMGHDKMYWYQQDPGMELHLIHYSYGVNSTEKGDLSSESTVSRIRTEHFPLTLESARPSHTSQYLCASRSVGRPSDTEAFFGQGTRLTVV.

About this clonotype itself: Relative to the germline gene, one junction end is altered; a read error may explain this. The V and J genes are TRBV19 and TRBJ1-5; 7 nucleotides line up with TRBD1. Germline values: CDR1 LNHDA, CDR2 SQIVND (reference sequence). The CDR3 has 15 amino acids. The CDR3 DNA reads TGTGCCAGTAGTATCGGGACAGCTAGCTATCAGCCCCAGCATTTT. Protein product: CASSIGTASYQPQHF.

There are a few counts of this clonotype. The genes are TRBV9 and TRBJ2-1; TRBD2 might be the D (5 bases). CDR3 size: 17 residues. The germline V and J ends were trimmed by 4 bases and 5 bases, with 22 bases remaining between them. Per germline, CDR1 SGDLS and CDR2 YYNGEE. In nucleotides, the CDR3 is TGTGCCAGCAGCTCCGCTCCCAGGACTTCCAGTAACAATGAGCAGTTCTTC. It is translated as CASSSAPRTSSNNEQFF.

The sample holds many counts of this clonotype. The chain links TRBV10-1 to TRBJ2-7; no firm D call. The CDR3 sequence is 13 residues long. V was cut by 2 bases and J by 7 bases, with 12 bases left in between. CDR1 WNHNN and CDR2 SYGVQD come from the germline V gene (reference sequence). CDR3 region: CASSEDEVGEQYF. The CDR3 DNA follows: TGCGCCAGCAGTGAGGATGAGGTGGGAGAGCAGTACTTC.

This clonotype was observed a handful of times. The V and J genes are TRBV5-4 and TRBJ1-2, with a possible D match to TRBD1 (6 bases). The length of the CDR3 is 16 residues. Germline V gives CDR1 SGHNT, CDR2 YYREEE (reference sequence). Trimming took 0 bases from V and 4 from J, leaving 16 bases between them. The CDR3 protein is CASSLAQGTFPYGYTF. The CDR3 DNA follows: TGTGCCAGCAGCTTGGCCCAGGGGACCTTTCCCTATGGCTACACCTTC.

This clonotype was seen only a few times. One end of the junction varies from germline; a read error may be responsible. The rearrangement links TRBV13 to TRBJ2-3; D might be TRBD2 (6 bases). The CDR3 totals 15 residues. The germline CDR1 and CDR2 sequences are PRHDT and FYEKMQ (reference sequence). The CDR3 bases are TGTGCCAGCAGCGCGTCCGGGACTGGCACATATACGCAGTATTTT. It translates to CASSASGTGTYTQYF.

This clonotype was counted at least ten times. The chain links TRBV5-1 to TRBJ2-7, with 9 bases lining up with TRBD2. This CDR3 has 14 amino acids. With V trimmed by 3 bases and J by 2 bases, 3 bases remained unmatched. The germline V gene has CDR1 SGHRS and CDR2 YFSETQ. The CDR3 reads CASSSSGDAYEQYF. The CDR3 nucleotides read TGCGCCAGCAGCTCTAGCGGGGATGCCTACGAGCAGTACTTC.

The rearrangement uses TRBV20-1 and TRBJ2-1, with TRBD2 as a possible D gene (6 bases). The CDR3 loop spans 14 amino acids. Germline V lookup: CDR1 DFQATT, CDR2 SNEGSKA (reference sequence). Between the trimmed V and J ends, which lost 3 bases and 2 bases, there was a span of 11 bases. This CDR3 is CSASLGEAYNEQFF. The CDR3 bases are TGCAGTGCTAGTCTGGGGGAGGCCTACAATGAGCAGTTCTTC.

This clonotype was seen ten or more times. This chain connects TRBV11-3 to TRBJ2-7, with 8 bases that match TRBD1. The germline V gene has CDR1 SGHNT and CDR2 YENEEA. CDR3 length: 15 residues. V trimming: 3 bases; J trimming: 4 bases; junction bases outside the gene matches: 8. The CDR3 sequence: CASSLTGEGSYEQYF. DNA of the CDR3: TGTGCCAGCAGCTTGACAGGGGAAGGGTCTTACGAGCAGTACTTC.

Regarding this clonotype: A junction end diverges from the germline sequence, so it may reflect a read error. The chain employs TRBV6-1 and TRBJ2-1, with D possibly called TRBD1 or TRBD2 (5 bases each). Germline V gene lookup returns CDR1 MNHNS and CDR2 SASEGT. The CDR3 spans 13 residues. CDR3 in amino acids: CAGSGILGDEQFF. CDR3 sequence (DNA): TGTGCCGGCAGTGGTATTCTGGGGGATGAGCAGTTCTTC.

This clonotype was counted only a few times. V gene TRBV6-5 combines with J gene TRBJ2-2, with 13 bases fitting TRBD2. In germline, CDR1 is MNHEY, CDR2 SVGAGI. The CDR3 extends over 16 amino acids. Trimming removed 4 bases from V and 5 bases from J; junction bases left unmatched: 4. Here the CDR3 reads CASSWVGLAGTGELFF. As DNA, the CDR3 is TGTGCCAGCAGTTGGGTGGGACTAGCGGGAACCGGGGAGCTGTTTTTT.

This clonotype showed up many times. This chain links TRBV27 with TRBJ2-3; 10 bases fit TRBD2. The CDR3 spans 17 residues. The trim removed 5 bases at V and 2 bases at J, leaving 10 bases unmatched. CDR1 MNHEY and CDR2 SMNVEV come from the germline V gene (reference sequence). CDR3 protein: CASSTPGLAVNTDTQYF. The CDR3 DNA follows: TGTGCCAGCAGTACCCCAGGACTAGCGGTAAACACAGATACGCAGTATTTT.

This clonotype was counted at least ten times. For the CDR3, the DNA is TGTGCCAGCAGCTTAGGAGGTCGGCCGGGAAGAGAGACCCAGTACTTC. This codes for CASSLGGRPGRETQYF. The V and J genes are TRBV11-2 and TRBJ2-5; D may be TRBD2 (5 bases). The CDR3 spans 16 residues. The ends were cut back, 1 base at V and 4 bases at J, with 16 bases in the middle. Germline-derived CDR1 and CDR2 are SGHAT and FQNNGV.

This chain links TRBV20-1 with TRBJ1-2, with 7 bases identical to TRBD1. The CDR3 loop spans 14 amino acids. The junction had 12 bases not matched to a gene; V was cut back by 8 bases and J by 3 bases. Looked up from germline, CDR1 is DFQATT and CDR2 is SNEGSKA (reference sequence). The chain's CDR3 is CSPNSYRGDYGYTF. The CDR3 DNA reads TGCAGTCCAAATTCATACAGGGGAGACTATGGCTACACCTTC.